The clone carrying this TCR beta chain was seen just once. The naive CD8 population came from CD45RO-negative cells selected for CCR7, without terminally differentiated effector memory CD45RA+ cells. Caucasian adults living in Nashville, Tennessee, provided all samples. The sample is drawn from a study of shared clonotypes between healthy human individuals. Clones were read by immunoSEQ multiplex PCR, and TCRdb kept only the in-frame ones, dropping some. The sample lists under 700,000 clones; roughly 95% were seen once. The CDR3 has 13 amino acids. The V and J ends lost 2 bases and 12 bases, in that order; junction bases with no gene match: 6. Germline CDR1 reads SGHDT; CDR2 reads YYEEEE.

This sequence was found in a woman aged 25 to 39 in good health. This rearrangement joins TRBV5-6 to TRBJ2-7; 12 nucleotides line up with TRBD1. Sequencing was done on a sample of naive CD8+ T cells sorted from blood. The CDR3 spells CASSFGTGGGVYF. In DNA form, the CDR3 reads TGTGCCAGCAGCTTTGGGACAGGGGGCGGAGTGTACTTC.